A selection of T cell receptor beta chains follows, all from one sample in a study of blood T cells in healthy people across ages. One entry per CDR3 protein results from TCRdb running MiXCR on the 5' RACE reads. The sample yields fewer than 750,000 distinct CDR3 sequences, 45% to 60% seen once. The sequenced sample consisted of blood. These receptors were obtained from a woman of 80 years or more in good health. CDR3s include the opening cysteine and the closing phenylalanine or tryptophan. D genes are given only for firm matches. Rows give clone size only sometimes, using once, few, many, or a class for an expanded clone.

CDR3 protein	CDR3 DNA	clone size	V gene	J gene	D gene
CASSVAGQSEQYF	TGTGCCAGCAGCGTAGCAGGGCAAAGCGAGCAGTACTTC	-	TRBV11-2	TRBJ2-7	-
CASSYRTRSYEQYF	TGTGCCAGCAGCTATAGGACCCGCTCCTACGAGCAGTACTTC	-	TRBV5-6	TRBJ2-7	-
CASSTLDRAGGYTF	TGTGCCAGCAGTACCCTGGACAGGGCTGGGGGCTACACCTTC	few	TRBV27	TRBJ1-2	TRBD1
CASSLAYTTEAFF	TGCGCCAGCAGCTTGGCATATACCACTGAAGCTTTCTTT	once	TRBV5-1	TRBJ1-1	-
CASSLGTGAVDEQYF	TGTGCCAGCAGTTTGGGGACAGGGGCCGTCGACGAGCAGTACTTC	-	TRBV6-2/TRBV6-3	TRBJ2-7	TRBD1
CASSAHKGEQFF	TGTGCCAGCAGCGCCCACAAAGGAGAGCAGTTCTTC	-	TRBV9	TRBJ2-1	-
CAISAGLGVETQYF	TGTGCCATCAGTGCAGGGTTGGGCGTGGAGACCCAGTACTTC	-	TRBV10-3	TRBJ2-5	-
CASGQGDLTGELFF	TGCGCCAGCGGACAGGGTGACCTCACCGGGGAGCTGTTTTTT	-	TRBV5-1	TRBJ2-2	TRBD1
CASSHEGGRTDTQYF	TGTGCCAGCAGCCATGAGGGGGGCCGCACAGATACGCAGTATTTT	many	TRBV4-2	TRBJ2-3	-
CSVRLSYEQYF	TGCAGTGTTAGGTTGTCCTACGAGCAGTACTTC	many	TRBV20-1	TRBJ2-7	-
CASNRGTSYEQYF	TGTGCCAGTAACAGGGGTACGTCCTACGAGCAGTACTTC	-	TRBV11-2	TRBJ2-7	TRBD1
CSVKAGGLQETQYF	TGCAGCGTTAAAGCGGGGGGGCTTCAAGAGACCCAGTACTTC	-	TRBV29-1	TRBJ2-5	TRBD2
CSVVWGPADTQYF	TGCAGCGTTGTCTGGGGACCCGCAGATACGCAGTATTTT	many	TRBV29-1	TRBJ2-3	-
CANKQGSYNEQFF	TGTGCCAACAAACAGGGTTCCTACAATGAGCAGTTCTTC	-	TRBV3-1	TRBJ2-1	-
CASSLVKEETQYF	TGTGCCAGCAGCTTAGTCAAAGAGGAGACCCAGTACTTC	-	TRBV7-2	TRBJ2-5	-